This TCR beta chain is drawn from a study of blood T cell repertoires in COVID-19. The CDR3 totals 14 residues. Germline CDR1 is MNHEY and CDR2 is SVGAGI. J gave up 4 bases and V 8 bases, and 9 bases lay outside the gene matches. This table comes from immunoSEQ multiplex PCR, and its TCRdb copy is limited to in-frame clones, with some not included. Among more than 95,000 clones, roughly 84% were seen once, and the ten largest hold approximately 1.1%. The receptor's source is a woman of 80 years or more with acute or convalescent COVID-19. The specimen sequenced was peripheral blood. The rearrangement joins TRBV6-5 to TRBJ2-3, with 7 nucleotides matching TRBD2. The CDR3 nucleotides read TGTGCCAGCGGAGGACTAGACGCTCCAGATACGCAGTATTTT. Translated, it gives CASGGLDAPDTQYF.